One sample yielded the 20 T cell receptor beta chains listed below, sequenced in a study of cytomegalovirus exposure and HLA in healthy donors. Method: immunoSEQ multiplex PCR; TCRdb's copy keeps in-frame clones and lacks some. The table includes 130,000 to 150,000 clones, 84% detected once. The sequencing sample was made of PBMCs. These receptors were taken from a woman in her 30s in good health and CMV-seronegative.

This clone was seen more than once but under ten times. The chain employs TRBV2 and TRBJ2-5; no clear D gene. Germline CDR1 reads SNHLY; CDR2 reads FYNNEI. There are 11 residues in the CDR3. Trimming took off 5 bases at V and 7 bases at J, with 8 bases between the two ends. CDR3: CASSSRGTQYF. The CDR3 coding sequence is TGTGCCAGCAGTTCTAGAGGGACCCAGTACTTC.

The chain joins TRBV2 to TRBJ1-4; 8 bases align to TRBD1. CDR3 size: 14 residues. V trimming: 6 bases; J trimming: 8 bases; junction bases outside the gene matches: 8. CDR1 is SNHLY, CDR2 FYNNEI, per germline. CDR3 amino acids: CASSGQGGSEKLFF. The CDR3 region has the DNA TGTGCCAGCAGCGGACAGGGAGGAAGCGAAAAACTGTTTTTT.

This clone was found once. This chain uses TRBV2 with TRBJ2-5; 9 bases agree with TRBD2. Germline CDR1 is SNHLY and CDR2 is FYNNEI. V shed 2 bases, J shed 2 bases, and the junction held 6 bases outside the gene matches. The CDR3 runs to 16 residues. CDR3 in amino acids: CASSENSGGPQETQYF. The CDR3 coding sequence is TGTGCCAGCAGTGAAAACAGCGGGGGGCCTCAAGAGACCCAGTACTTC.

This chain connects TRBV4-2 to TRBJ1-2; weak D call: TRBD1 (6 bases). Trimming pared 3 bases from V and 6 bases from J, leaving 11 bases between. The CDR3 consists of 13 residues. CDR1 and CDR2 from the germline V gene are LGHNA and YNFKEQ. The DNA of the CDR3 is TGTGCCAGCAGCCAGGAACAGGGCGATGGCTACACCTTC. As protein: CASSQEQGDGYTF.

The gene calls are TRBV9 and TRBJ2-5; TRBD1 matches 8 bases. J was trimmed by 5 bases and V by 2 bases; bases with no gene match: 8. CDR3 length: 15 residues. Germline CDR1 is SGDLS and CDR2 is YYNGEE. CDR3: CASSVSGGPRETQYF. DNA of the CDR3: TGTGCCAGCAGCGTCTCAGGGGGCCCTCGGGAGACCCAGTACTTC. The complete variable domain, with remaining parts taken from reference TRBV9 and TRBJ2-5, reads DSGVTQTPKHLITATGQRVTLRCSPRSGDLSVYWYQQSLDQGLQFLIQYYNGEERAKGNILERFSAQQFPDLHSELNLSSLELGDSALYFCASSVSGGPRETQYFGPGTRLLVL.

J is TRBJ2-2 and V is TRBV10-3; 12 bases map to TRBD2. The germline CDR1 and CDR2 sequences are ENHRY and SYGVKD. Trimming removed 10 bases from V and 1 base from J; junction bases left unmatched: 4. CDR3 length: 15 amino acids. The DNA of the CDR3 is TGTGCCACTTCACTAGCGGGGGGGAACACCGGGGAGCTGTTTTTT. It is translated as CATSLAGGNTGELFF.

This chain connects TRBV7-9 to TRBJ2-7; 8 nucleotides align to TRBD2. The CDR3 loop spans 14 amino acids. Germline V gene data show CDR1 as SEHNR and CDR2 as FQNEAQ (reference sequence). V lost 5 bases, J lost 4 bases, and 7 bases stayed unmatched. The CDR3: CASSPPGLAYEQYF. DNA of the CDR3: TGTGCCAGCAGCCCCCCCGGACTAGCTTACGAGCAGTACTTC.

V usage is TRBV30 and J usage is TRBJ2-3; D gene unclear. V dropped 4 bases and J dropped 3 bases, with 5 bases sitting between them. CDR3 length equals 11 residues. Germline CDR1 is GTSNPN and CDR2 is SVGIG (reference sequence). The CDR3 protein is CAWIETDTQYF. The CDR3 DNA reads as TGTGCCTGGATCGAGACAGATACGCAGTATTTT.

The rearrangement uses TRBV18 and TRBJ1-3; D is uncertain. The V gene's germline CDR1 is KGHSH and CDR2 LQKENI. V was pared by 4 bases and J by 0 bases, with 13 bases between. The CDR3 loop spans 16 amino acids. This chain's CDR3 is CASSQRVRSSGNTIYF. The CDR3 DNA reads TGTGCCAGCTCACAACGCGTCCGGAGCTCTGGAAACACCATATATTTT.

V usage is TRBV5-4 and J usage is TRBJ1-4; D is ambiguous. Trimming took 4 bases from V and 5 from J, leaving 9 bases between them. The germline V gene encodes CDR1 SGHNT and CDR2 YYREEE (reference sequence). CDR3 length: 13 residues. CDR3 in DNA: TGTGCCAGCAGCGCCACACCAAATGAAAAACTGTTTTTT. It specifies CASSATPNEKLFF. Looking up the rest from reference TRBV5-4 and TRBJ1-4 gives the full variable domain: ETGVTQSPTHLIKTRGQQVTLRCSSQSGHNTVSWYQQALGQGPQFIFQYYREEENGRGNFPPRFSGLQFPNYSSELNVNALELDDSALYLCASSATPNEKLFFGSGTQLSVL.

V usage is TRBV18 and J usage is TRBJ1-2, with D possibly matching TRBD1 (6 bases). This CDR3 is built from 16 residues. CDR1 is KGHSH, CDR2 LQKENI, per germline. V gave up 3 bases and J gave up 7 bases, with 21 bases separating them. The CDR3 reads CASSPTLTGRDGGYTF. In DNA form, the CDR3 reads TGTGCCAGCTCACCCACGTTGACAGGAAGAGATGGTGGCTACACCTTC.

CDR3 amino acids: CASSPPGDGGGGYTF. CDR3 nucleotides: TGCGCCAGCAGCCCCCCCGGGGACGGGGGAGGTGGCTACACCTTC. The V gene is TRBV5-1, the J gene TRBJ1-2, with D possibly TRBD1 on 5 matching bases. Per the germline V gene, CDR1 is SGHRS and CDR2 is YFSETQ. V was cut by 4 bases and J by 7 bases, with 20 bases left in between. The CDR3 extends over 15 amino acids.

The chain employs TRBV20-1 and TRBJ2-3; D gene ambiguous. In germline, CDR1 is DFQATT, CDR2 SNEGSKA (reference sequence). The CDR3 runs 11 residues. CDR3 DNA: TGCAGCCCTACGGCAGGAGATACGCAGTATTTT. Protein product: CSPTAGDTQYF.

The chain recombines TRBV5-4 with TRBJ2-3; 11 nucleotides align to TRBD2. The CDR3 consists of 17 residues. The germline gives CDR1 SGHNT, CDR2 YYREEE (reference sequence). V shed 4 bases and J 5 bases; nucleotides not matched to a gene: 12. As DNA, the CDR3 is TGTGCCAGCAGCACTGCAACCCTAACTAGCGGGGGAGATACGCAGTATTTT. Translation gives CASSTATLTSGGDTQYF.

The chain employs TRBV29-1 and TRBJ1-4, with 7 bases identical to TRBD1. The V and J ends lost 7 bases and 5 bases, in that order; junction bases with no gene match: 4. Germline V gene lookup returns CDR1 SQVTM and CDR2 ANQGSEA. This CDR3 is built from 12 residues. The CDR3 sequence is CSGKQGNEKLFF. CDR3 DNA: TGCAGCGGGAAACAGGGGAATGAAAAACTGTTTTTT.

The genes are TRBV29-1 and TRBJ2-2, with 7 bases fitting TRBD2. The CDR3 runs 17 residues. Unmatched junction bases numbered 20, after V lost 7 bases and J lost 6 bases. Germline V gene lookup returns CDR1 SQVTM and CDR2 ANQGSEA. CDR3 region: CSALRTGGTSSAGELFF. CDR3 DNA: TGCAGCGCCCTCCGGACCGGGGGGACCTCTTCAGCCGGGGAGCTGTTTTTT.

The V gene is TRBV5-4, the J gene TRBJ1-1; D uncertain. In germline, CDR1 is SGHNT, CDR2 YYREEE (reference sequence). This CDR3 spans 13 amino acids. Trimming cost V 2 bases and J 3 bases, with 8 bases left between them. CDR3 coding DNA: TGTGCCAGCAGCTTTACACAGTACACTGAAGCTTTCTTT. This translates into CASSFTQYTEAFF. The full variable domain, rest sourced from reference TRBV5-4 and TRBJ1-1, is ETGVTQSPTHLIKTRGQQVTLRCSSQSGHNTVSWYQQALGQGPQFIFQYYREEENGRGNFPPRFSGLQFPNYSSELNVNALELDDSALYLCASSFTQYTEAFFGQGTRLTVV.

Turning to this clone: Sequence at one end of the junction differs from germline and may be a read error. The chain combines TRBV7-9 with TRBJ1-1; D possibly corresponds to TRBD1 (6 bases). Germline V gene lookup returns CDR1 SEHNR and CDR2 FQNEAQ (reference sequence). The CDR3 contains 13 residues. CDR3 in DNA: TGTGCCAGCAGTTTAGAAGGGGGCACTGAAGCTTTCTTT. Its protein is CASSLEGGTEAFF.

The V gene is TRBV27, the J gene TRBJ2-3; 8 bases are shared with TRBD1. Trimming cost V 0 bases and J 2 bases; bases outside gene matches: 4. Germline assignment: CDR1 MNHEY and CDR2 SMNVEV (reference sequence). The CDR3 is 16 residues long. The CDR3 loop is CASSLSRTGTTDTQYF. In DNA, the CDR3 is TGTGCCAGCAGTTTATCCCGGACAGGGACCACAGATACGCAGTATTTT.

CDR3 nucleotide sequence: TGTGCCAGCAGCCGTCCGGGACAGGGTTTGAAATACTTC. It encodes CASSRPGQGLKYF. The rearrangement joins TRBV27 to TRBJ2-7, with 9 positions matching TRBD1. The CDR3 is 13 residues long. Germline V gene lookup returns CDR1 MNHEY and CDR2 SMNVEV (reference sequence). V gave up 6 bases and J gave up 13 bases; unmatched junction bases: 13.